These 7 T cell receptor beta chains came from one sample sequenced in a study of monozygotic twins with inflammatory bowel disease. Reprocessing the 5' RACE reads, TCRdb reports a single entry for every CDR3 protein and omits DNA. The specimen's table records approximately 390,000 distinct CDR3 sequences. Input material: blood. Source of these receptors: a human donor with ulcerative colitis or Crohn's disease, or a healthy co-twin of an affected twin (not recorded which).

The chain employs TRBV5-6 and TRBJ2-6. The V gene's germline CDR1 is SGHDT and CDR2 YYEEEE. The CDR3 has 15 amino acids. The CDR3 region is CASSAVSSGANVLTF.

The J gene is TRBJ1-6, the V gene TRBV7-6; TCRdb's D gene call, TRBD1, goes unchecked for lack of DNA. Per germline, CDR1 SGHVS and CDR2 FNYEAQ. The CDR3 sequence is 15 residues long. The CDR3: CASSLDGGVDSPLHF.

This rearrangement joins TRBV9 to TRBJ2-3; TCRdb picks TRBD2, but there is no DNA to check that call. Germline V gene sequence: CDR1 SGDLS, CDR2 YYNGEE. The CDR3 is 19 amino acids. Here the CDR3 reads CASSPPRVAGGPVADTQYF.

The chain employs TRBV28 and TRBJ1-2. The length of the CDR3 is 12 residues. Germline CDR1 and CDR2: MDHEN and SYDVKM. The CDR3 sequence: CASSLLRAGYTF.

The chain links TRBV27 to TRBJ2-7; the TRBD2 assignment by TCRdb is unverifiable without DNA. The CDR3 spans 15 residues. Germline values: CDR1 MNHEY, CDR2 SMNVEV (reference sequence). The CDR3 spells CASSLLPLPSYEQYF.

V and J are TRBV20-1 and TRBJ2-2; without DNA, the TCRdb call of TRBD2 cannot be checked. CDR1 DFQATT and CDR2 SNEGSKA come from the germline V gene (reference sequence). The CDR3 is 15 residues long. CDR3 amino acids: CSATAGGTNTGELFF.

This CDR3 reads CSARDRDDEQFF. V gene TRBV20-1 combines with J gene TRBJ2-1. Per germline, CDR1 DFQATT and CDR2 SNEGSKA (reference sequence). This CDR3 region has 12 residues.